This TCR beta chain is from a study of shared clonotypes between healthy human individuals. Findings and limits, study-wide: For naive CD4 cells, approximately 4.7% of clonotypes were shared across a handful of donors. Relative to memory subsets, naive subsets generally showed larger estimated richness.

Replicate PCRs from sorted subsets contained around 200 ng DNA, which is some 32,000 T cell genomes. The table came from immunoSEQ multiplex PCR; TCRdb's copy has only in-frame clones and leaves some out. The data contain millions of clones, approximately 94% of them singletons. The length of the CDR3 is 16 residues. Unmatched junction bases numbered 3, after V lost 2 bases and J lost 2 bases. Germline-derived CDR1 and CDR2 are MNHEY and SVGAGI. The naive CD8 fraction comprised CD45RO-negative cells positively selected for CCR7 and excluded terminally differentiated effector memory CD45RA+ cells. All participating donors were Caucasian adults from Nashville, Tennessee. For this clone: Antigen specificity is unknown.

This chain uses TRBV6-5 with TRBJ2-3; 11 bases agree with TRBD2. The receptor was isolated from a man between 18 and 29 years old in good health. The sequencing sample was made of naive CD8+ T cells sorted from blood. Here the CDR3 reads CASSYQGLAATDTQYF. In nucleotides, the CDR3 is TGTGCCAGCAGTTACCAGGGACTAGCGGCCACAGATACGCAGTATTTT.